The 9 T cell receptor beta chains below were found in one sample sequenced in a study of blood T cell repertoires in COVID-19. The protocol was immunoSEQ multiplex PCR, while the TCRdb copy is restricted to in-frame clones and leaves out a portion. Among about 230,000 clones listed, around 80% were seen once. Sequences were obtained from peripheral blood. Source of these receptors: a man aged 40-50 years with acute or convalescent COVID-19.

The V gene is TRBV11-2, the J gene TRBJ2-3, with D possibly being TRBD1 (5 bases). Germline CDR1 and CDR2: SGHAT and FQNNGV. The length of the CDR3 is 13 residues. V was trimmed by 5 bases and J by 6 bases, leaving 12 bases between them. CDR3 amino acids: CASSRGLGDTQYF. The CDR3 nucleotides read TGTGCCAGCAGCAGGGGTCTTGGCGATACGCAGTATTTT.

The V call is TRBV27, the J call TRBJ2-3, with 13 bases identical to TRBD2. The germline V gene has CDR1 MNHEY and CDR2 SMNVEV (reference sequence). The CDR3 length is 17 residues. J gave up 4 bases and V 5 bases, and 9 bases lay outside the gene matches. The CDR3 DNA is TGTGCCAGCAGTCCCCTCGGGACTAGCGGGATTTCAGATACGCAGTATTTT. It translates to CASSPLGTSGISDTQYF.

The chain recombines TRBV18 with TRBJ1-2; tentative D call: TRBD1 (6 bases). The CDR3 sequence is 13 residues long. Germline CDR1 reads KGHSH; CDR2 reads LQKENI. Trimming removed 4 bases from V and 4 bases from J, with 10 bases in between. The CDR3 DNA reads TGTGCCAGCTCACAACAGGGAACCTATGGCTACACCTTC. It yields the protein CASSQQGTYGYTF.

This chain joins TRBV3-1 (or the pseudogene TRBV3-2) and TRBJ2-7, with 7 nucleotides matching TRBD1. Germline trimming cut 4 bases from V and 6 bases from J; bases unmatched to any gene: 6. This CDR3 contains 13 residues. Germline CDR1 is LGHDT and CDR2 is YNNKEL (reference sequence). The chain's CDR3 is CASSPTGSGEQYF. The CDR3 nucleotides read TGTGCCAGCAGCCCGACAGGGTCCGGCGAGCAGTACTTC.

This chain connects TRBV12-3 or TRBV12-4 to TRBJ1-1; D is possibly TRBD1 (5 bases). This CDR3 is built from 13 residues. V shed 8 bases and J shed 11 bases, with 21 bases lying between them. This CDR3 reads CASVLDSSGRAFF. CDR3 coding DNA: TGTGCCAGCGTTCTTGACAGCTCGGGTCGGGCTTTCTTT.

The chain is built from TRBV7-9 and TRBJ1-2; TRBD1 matches at 7 bases. V shed 5 bases and J 6 bases; nucleotides not matched to a gene: 3. The CDR3 covers 12 residues. Germline values: CDR1 SEHNR, CDR2 FQNEAQ (reference sequence). CDR3 in amino acids: CASSIDRDGYTF. CDR3 DNA sequence: TGTGCCAGCAGCATTGACAGGGATGGCTACACCTTC.

The chain is built from TRBV2 and TRBJ2-7, with unresolved D. CDR3 size: 14 residues. V was trimmed by 4 bases and J by 0 bases, leaving 10 bases between them. The germline V gene encodes CDR1 SNHLY and CDR2 FYNNEI. CDR3: CASSGYSSSYEQYF. Here the CDR3 DNA reads TGTGCCAGCAGTGGGTACTCAAGCTCCTACGAGCAGTACTTC.

The V gene is TRBV9, the J gene TRBJ2-4; 13 bases are a match to TRBD2. From germline, CDR1 is SGDLS and CDR2 YYNGEE. The CDR3 consists of 17 residues. After removal of 4 bases from V and 5 bases from J, the junction contained 9 bases not matched to a gene. The CDR3 nucleotides read TGTGCCAGCAGCCCCCGACTAGCGGGAGGCCCAGAAAACATTCAGTACTTC. Translated, it gives CASSPRLAGGPENIQYF. Looking up the rest from reference TRBV9 and TRBJ2-4 gives the full variable domain: DSGVTQTPKHLITATGQRVTLRCSPRSGDLSVYWYQQSLDQGLQFLIQYYNGEERAKGNILERFSAQQFPDLHSELNLSSLELGDSALYFCASSPRLAGGPENIQYFGAGTRLSVL.

The chain uses TRBV24-1 and TRBJ1-2; 7 bases agree with TRBD1. V shed 4 bases, J shed 0 bases, and the junction held 10 bases outside the gene matches. The CDR3 contains 17 residues. Germline CDR1 KGHDR, CDR2 SFDVKD. The CDR3 DNA sequence: TGTGCCACCAGTGACCTTGTGGACAGGCGAACTAACTATGGCTACACCTTC. Translation: CATSDLVDRRTNYGYTF.